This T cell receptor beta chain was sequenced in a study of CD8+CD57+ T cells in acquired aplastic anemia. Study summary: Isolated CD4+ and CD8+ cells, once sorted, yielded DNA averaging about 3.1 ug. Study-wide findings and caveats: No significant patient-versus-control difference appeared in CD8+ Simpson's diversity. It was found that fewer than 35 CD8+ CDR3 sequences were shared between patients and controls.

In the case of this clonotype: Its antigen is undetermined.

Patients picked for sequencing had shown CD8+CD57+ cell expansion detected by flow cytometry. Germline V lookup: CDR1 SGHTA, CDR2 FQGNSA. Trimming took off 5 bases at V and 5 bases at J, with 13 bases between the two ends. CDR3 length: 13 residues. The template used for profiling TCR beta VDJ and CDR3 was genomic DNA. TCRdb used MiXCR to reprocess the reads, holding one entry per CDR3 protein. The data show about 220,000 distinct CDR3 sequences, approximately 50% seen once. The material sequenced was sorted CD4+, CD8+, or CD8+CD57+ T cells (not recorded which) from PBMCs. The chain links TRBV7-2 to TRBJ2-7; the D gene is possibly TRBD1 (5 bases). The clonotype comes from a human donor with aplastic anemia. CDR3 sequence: CASSPSGPDEQYF. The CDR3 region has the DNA TGTGCCAGCAGCCCTTCAGGGCCTGACGAGCAGTACTTC. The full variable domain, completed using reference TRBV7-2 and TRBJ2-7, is GAGVSQSPSNKVTEKGKDVELRCDPISGHTALYWYRQSLGQGLEFLIYFQGNSAPDKSGLPSDRFSAERTGGSVSTLTIQRTQQEDSAVYLCASSPSGPDEQYFGPGTRLTVT.